The 2 T cell receptor beta chains presented below share a single source sample, sequenced in a study of T cells in Graves' hyperthyroidism and ophthalmopathy. Amplification yielded TCR beta CDR3 regions, with RNA transcripts as the source. A first-round RT-PCR of the TCR CDR3 used the HTBI primer set. TCRdb re-derived calls from the multiplex PCR reads in MiXCR, one entry per CDR3 protein. The data show over 500,000 distinct CDR3 sequences, roughly 17% seen once. Source material: blood. The receptors shown here come from a woman between 18 and 29 years old with Graves' ophthalmopathy.

This clonotype was counted ten times or more. The chain couples TRBV27 to TRBJ1-2; D perhaps matches TRBD1 (6 bases). The V gene's germline CDR1 is MNHEY and CDR2 SMNVEV (reference sequence). The V gene lost 1 base and the J gene lost 8 bases, with 23 bases spanning the gap. This CDR3 comprises 17 residues. In nucleotides, the CDR3 is TGTGCCAGCAGTTTATTGATGGCAGGGGCCAGGTGGGGCGGCTACACCTTC. Residues: CASSLLMAGARWGGYTF.

V is TRBV6-2 or TRBV6-3 and J is TRBJ2-4; possibly TRBD1 or TRBD2 for D (5 bases each). Trimming left V 5 bases short and J 2 bases short, with 16 bases between. The CDR3 spans 16 residues. Germline V gene sequence: CDR1 MNHEY, CDR2 SVGEGT. The CDR3 region is CASSGGRRITKNIQYF. The CDR3 bases are TGTGCCAGCAGTGGGGGTCGTAGGATAACCAAAAACATTCAGTACTTC.